This TCR beta chain emerged from a study of blood T cell repertoires in COVID-19. Study in general: COVID-19 samples collected from the United States, Italy and Spain covered acute and convalescent phases. The analysed material was cDNA or gDNA that came from T cells, B-cell-depleted T cells, or PBMCs.

In germline, CDR1 is SEHNR, CDR2 FQNEAQ (reference sequence). J lost 5 bases, V lost 3 bases, and 10 bases had no gene match. The CDR3 runs 16 residues. Study processing details: Amplification of reference gene primers provided the estimated nucleated cell counts. Some clones are missing from TCRdb's copy, which holds only in-frame ones; the method was immunoSEQ multiplex PCR. V and J calls and clone size are copied from that table; D and trimming were computed from the DNA. The sample carries about 100,000 clones, 80% recorded once. The sample was peripheral blood. This chain links TRBV7-9 with TRBJ2-1; TRBD1 matches at 7 bases. The receptor was isolated from a man aged 65 to 79 with active or convalescent COVID-19. The CDR3, as DNA: TGTGCCAGCAGCTTTACAGGGGCAAGAGTACACAATGAGCAGTTCTTC. Translated, it gives CASSFTGARVHNEQFF. Together with reference TRBV7-9 and TRBJ2-1, the CDR3 gives the full variable domain: DTGVSQNPRHKITKRGQNVTFRCDPISEHNRLYWYRQTLGQGPEFLTYFQNEAQLEKSRLLSDRFSAERPKGSFSTLEIQRTEQGDSAMYLCASSFTGARVHNEQFFGPGTRLTVL.